The clone carrying this TCR beta chain was counted between two and nine times. Its antigen is not identified. MiXCR was run by TCRdb on the 5' RACE reads, yielding one entry per CDR3 protein. The table records 55,000 to 80,000 distinct CDR3 sequences, about a tenth of them present only once. The data belong to a study of T-cell memory formation after mild COVID-19. General observations from the study: Largely, contracting CD4+ clones fell within CM and EM, and contracting CD8+ clones within EMRA.

The CDR3 is made up of 13 amino acids. V was pared by 7 bases and J by 0 bases, with 12 bases between. In germline, CDR1 is SQVTM, CDR2 ANQGSEA. The clonotype originates from a man aged 18 to 29 who had mild COVID-19 (a few samples of this study predate the infection). Cell type and time point are not known. Sequenced material: PBMCs or a T cell subset sorted from them (not recorded which). This rearrangement joins TRBV29-1 to TRBJ1-1; D is undetermined. Written as DNA, the CDR3 is TGCAGCGGCCGACCGTTCATGAACACTGAAGCTTTCTTT. Amino acid sequence: CSGRPFMNTEAFF.